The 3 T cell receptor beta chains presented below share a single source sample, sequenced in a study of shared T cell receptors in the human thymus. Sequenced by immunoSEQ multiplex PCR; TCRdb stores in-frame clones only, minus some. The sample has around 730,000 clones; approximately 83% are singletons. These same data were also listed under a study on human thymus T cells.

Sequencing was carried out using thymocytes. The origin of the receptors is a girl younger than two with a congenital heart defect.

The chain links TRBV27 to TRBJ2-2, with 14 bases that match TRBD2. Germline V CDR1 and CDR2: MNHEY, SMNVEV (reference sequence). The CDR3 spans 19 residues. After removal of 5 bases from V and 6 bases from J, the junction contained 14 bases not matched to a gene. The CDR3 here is CASSTHLGLAGVEAGELFF. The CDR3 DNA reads TGTGCCAGCAGTACCCACTTGGGACTAGCGGGGGTTGAGGCCGGGGAGCTGTTTTTT.

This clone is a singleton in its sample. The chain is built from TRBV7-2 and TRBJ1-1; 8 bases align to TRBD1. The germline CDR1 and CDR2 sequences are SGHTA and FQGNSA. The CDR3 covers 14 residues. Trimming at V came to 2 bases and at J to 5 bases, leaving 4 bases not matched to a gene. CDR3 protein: CASSLTGGVTEAFF. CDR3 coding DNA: TGTGCCAGCAGCTTAACAGGGGGAGTAACTGAAGCTTTCTTT.

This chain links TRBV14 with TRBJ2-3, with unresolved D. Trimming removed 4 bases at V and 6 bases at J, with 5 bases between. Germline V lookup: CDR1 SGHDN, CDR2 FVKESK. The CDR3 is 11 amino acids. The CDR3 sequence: CASSPSDTQYF. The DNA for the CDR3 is TGTGCCAGCAGCCCCTCGGATACGCAGTATTTT.